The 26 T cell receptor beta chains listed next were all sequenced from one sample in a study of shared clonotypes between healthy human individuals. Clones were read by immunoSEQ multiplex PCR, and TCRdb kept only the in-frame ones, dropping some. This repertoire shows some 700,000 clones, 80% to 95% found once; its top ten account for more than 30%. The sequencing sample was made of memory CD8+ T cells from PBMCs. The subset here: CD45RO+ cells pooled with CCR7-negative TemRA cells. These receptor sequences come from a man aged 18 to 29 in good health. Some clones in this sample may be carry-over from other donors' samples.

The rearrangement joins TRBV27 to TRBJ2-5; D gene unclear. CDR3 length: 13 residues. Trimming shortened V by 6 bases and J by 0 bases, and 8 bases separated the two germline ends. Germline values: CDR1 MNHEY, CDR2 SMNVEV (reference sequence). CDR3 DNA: TGTGCCAGCAGCCTCACTTACCAAGAGACCCAGTACTTC. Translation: CASSLTYQETQYF.

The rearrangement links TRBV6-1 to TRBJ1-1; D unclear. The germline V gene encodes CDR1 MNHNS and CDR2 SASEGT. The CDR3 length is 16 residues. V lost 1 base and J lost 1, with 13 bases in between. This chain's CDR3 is CASSEELWHGNTEAFF. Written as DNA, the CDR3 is TGTGCCAGCAGTGAAGAGTTATGGCATGGGAACACTGAAGCTTTCTTT.

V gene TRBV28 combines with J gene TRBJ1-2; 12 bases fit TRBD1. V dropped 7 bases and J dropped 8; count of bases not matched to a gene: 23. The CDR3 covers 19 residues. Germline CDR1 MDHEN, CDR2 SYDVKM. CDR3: CASTPYPTLGTGGARGYTF. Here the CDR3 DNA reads TGTGCCAGCACCCCCTACCCAACTCTTGGGACAGGGGGCGCGCGCGGCTACACCTTC.

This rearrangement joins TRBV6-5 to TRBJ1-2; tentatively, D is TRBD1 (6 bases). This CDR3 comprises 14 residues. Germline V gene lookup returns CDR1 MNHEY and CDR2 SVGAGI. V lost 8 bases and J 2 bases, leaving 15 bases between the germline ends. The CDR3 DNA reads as TGTGCCAGCGCCGCAGGGGCCCTGAACTATGGCTACACCTTC. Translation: CASAAGALNYGYTF.

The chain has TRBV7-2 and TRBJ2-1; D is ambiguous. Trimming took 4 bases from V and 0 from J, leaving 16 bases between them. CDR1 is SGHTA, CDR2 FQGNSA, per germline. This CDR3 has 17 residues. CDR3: CASSWSPRLSSYNEQFF. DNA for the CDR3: TGTGCCAGCAGCTGGTCCCCCAGACTGAGCTCCTACAATGAGCAGTTCTTC.

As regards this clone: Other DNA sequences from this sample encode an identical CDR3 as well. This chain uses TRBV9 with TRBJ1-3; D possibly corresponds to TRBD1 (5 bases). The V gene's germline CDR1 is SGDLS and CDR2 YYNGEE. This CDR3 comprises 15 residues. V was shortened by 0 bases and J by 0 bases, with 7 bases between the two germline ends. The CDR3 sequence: CASSVAGTSGNTIYF. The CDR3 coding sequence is TGTGCCAGCAGCGTAGCGGGGACCTCTGGAAACACCATATATTTT.

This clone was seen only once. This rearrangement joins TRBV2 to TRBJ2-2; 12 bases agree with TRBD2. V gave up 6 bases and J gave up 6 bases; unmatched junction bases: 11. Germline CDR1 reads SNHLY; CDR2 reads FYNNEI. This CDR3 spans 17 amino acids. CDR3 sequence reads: CASSLRLAGEVAGELFF. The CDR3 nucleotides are TGTGCCAGCAGCCTCAGACTAGCGGGAGAGGTCGCCGGGGAGCTGTTTTTT. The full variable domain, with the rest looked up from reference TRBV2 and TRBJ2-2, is EPEVTQTPSHQVTQMGQEVILRCVPISNHLYFYWYRQILGQKVEFLVSFYNNEISEKSEIFDDQFSVERPDGSNFTLKIRSTKLEDSAMYFCASSLRLAGEVAGELFFGEGSRLTVL.

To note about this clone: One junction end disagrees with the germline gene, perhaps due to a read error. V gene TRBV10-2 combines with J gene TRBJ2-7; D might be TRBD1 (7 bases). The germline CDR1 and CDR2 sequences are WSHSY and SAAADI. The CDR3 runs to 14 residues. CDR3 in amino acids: CASSEIRGPTEGDF. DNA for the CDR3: TGCGCCAGCAGTGAGATAAGGGGGCCGACGGAGGGGGACTTC.

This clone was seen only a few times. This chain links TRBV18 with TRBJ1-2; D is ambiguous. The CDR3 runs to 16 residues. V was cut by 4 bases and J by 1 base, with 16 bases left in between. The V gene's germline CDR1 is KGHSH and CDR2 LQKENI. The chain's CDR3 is CASSLSPRGYNYGYTF. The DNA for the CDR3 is TGTGCCAGCTCACTCTCCCCTCGGGGATATAACTATGGCTACACCTTC.

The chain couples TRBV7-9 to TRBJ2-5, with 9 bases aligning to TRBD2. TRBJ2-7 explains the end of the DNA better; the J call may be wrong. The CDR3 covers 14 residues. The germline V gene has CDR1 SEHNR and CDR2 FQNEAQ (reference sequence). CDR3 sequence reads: CASSSVAGAYEQYF. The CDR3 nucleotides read TGTGCCAGCAGCTCTGTAGCGGGAGCCTACGAGCAGTACTTC.

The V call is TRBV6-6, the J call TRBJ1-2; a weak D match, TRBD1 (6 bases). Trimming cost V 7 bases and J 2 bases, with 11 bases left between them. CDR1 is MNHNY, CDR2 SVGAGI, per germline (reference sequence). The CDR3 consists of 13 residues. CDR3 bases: TGTGCCAGCATCAGGGGATTCAACTATGGCTACACCTTC. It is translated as CASIRGFNYGYTF.

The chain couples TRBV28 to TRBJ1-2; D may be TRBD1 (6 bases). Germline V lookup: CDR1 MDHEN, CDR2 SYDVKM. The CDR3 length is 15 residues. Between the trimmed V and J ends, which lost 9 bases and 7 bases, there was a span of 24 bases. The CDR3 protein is CASAPQGRVKSGYTF. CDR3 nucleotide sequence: TGTGCCAGTGCACCCCAGGGGAGGGTAAAGAGTGGCTACACCTTC.

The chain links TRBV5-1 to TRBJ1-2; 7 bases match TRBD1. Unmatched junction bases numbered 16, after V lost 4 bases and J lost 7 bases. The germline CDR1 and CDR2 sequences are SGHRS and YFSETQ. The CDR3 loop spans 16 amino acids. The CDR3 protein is CASSRAPTGRSGGYTF. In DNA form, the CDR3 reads TGCGCCAGCAGCCGGGCCCCGACAGGGAGGAGTGGTGGCTACACCTTC.

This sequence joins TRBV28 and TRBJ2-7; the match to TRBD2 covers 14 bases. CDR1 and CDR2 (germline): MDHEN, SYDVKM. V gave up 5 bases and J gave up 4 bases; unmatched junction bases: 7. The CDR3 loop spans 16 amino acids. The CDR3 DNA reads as TGTGCCAGCAGTACCCCGACTAGCGGGAGGGCTTACGAGCAGTACTTC. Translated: CASSTPTSGRAYEQYF.

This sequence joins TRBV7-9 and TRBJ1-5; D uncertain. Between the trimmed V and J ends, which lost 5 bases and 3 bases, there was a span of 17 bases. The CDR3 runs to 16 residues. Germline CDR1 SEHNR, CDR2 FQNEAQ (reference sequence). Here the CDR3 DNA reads TGTGCCAGCAGCGCGGACGGGGTCCTACCCAATCAGCCCCAGCATTTT. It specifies CASSADGVLPNQPQHF.

Written as DNA, the CDR3 is TGTGCCAGCAGCGATACAGGGGACGATGGCTACACCTTC. It yields the protein CASSDTGDDGYTF. V usage is TRBV4-2 and J usage is TRBJ1-2; 7 nucleotides align to TRBD1. Germline CDR1 is LGHNA and CDR2 is YNFKEQ. CDR3 length: 13 residues. With V trimmed by 5 bases and J by 6 bases, 6 bases remained unmatched.

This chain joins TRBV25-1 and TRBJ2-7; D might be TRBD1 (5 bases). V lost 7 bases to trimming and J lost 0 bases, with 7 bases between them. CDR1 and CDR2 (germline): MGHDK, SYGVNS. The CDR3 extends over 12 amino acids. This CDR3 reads CASTTGSYEQYF. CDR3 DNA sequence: TGTGCCAGCACTACAGGCTCCTACGAGCAGTACTTC.

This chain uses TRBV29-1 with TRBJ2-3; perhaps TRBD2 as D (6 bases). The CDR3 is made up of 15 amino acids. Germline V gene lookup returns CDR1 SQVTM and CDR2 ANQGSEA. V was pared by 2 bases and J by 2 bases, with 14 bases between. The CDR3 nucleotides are TGCAGCGTTGAATATCTAGCGTCCGACACAGATACGCAGTATTTT. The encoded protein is CSVEYLASDTDTQYF.

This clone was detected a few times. The DNA of the CDR3 is TGTGCCAGCACCGGTGGGCGGGGTTCGTACGAGCAGTACTTC. Amino acids: CASTGGRGSYEQYF. This chain joins TRBV5-6 and TRBJ2-7; D may be TRBD2 (6 bases). V was pared by 6 bases and J by 4 bases, with 17 bases between. CDR1 and CDR2 (germline): SGHDT, YYEEEE. The CDR3 runs 14 residues.

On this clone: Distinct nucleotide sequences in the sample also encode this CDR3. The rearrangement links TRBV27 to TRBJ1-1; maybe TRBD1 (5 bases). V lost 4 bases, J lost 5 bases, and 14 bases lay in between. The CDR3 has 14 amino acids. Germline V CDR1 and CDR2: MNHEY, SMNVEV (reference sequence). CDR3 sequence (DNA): TGTGCCAGCAGTTGGGGAGTGCGGGGGACTGAAGCTTTCTTT. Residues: CASSWGVRGTEAFF.

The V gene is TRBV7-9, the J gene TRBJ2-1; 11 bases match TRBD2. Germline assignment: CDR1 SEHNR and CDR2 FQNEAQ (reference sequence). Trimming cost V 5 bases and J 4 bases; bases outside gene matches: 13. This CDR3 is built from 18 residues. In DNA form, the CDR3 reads TGTGCCAGCAGCGCACTAGCGGGAGTAGCAACTGCTTACAATGAGCAGTTCTTC. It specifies CASSALAGVATAYNEQFF.

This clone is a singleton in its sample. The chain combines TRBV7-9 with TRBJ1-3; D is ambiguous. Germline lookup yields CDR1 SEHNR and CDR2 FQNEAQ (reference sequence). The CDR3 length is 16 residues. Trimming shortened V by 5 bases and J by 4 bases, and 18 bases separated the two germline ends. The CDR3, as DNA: TGTGCCAGCAGCCTACTTCGGGGTGTTTGGGGAAACACCATATATTTT. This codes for CASSLLRGVWGNTIYF.

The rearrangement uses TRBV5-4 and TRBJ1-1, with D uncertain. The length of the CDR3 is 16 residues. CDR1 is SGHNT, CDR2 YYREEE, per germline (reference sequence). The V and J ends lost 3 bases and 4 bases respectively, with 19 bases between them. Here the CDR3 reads CASSSIKGNGPTEAFF. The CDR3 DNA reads TGTGCCAGCAGCTCCATTAAAGGGAACGGACCCACTGAAGCTTTCTTT.

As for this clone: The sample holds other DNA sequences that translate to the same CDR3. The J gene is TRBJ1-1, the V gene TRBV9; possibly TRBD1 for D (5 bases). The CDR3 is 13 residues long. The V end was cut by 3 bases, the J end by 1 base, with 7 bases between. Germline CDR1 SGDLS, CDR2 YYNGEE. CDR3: CASSAGGNTEAFF. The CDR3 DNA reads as TGTGCCAGCAGCGCGGGGGGGAACACTGAAGCTTTCTTT.

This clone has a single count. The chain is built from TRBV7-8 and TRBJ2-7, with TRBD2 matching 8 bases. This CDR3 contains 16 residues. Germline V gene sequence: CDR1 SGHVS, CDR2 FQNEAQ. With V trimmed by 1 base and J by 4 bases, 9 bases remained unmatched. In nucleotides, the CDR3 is TGTGCCAGCAGCTTAGACTACGGGAGGGCCGTATACGAGCAGTACTTC. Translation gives CASSLDYGRAVYEQYF.

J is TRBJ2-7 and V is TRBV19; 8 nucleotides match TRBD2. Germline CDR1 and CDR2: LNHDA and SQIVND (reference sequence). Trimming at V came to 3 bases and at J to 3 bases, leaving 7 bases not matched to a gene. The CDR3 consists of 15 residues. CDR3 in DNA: TGTGCCAGTAGTATTTCTCCGGCGGGGGGCTACGAGCAGTACTTC. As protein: CASSISPAGGYEQYF.